The next 7 T cell receptor beta chains were all read from a single sample in a study of T-cell reconstitution after alpha-beta-depleted transplantation in children (dated by TCRdb to the mid-2010s). Library preparation was by PCR. The sequencing machine was an Illumina HiSeq 2500. TCR library preparation used molecular barcoding, with unique molecular identifiers applied to normalize quantification of the TCRbeta repertoire. The raw public reads went through TCRdb reprocessing: fastp at Q25, MiXCR clone calling, in-frame beta chains kept. Identical CDR3 proteins give one entry, which carries the most common genes and DNA. Counted in this sample were about 230,000 distinct CDR3 sequences; 9% to 10% of them appeared once. The ten top clones hold about 4.9% of the sample. Specimen: PBMCs from the stem cell graft donor, collected from the stem cell graft. The receptors derive from a human donor who donated a stem cell graft to a child with SCID.

This clonotype was observed at least ten times. The chain combines TRBV6-1 with TRBJ1-1, with unresolved D. The germline V gene encodes CDR1 MNHNS and CDR2 SASEGT. The V and J ends lost 7 bases and 4 bases respectively, with 13 bases between them. CDR3 length equals 13 residues. CDR3 in DNA: TGTGCCAGCACCCTAGCCGGATCCACTGAAGCTTTCTTT. Translated, it gives CASTLAGSTEAFF.

This clonotype came up many times. This chain joins TRBV5-1 and TRBJ2-5, with D uncertain. CDR1 SGHRS and CDR2 YFSETQ come from the germline V gene. With 2 bases removed from V and 5 bases from J, the gap between germline ends came to 10 bases. The CDR3 is made up of 13 amino acids. Written as DNA, the CDR3 is TGCGCCAGCAGCTTTGACGGGTGGGAGACCCAGTACTTC. Amino acid sequence: CASSFDGWETQYF.

This clonotype has ten or more counts. V is TRBV7-2 and J is TRBJ2-3; 7 nucleotides match TRBD1. The CDR3 length is 15 residues. The germline V gene has CDR1 SGHTA and CDR2 FQGNSA. After removal of 2 bases from V and 5 bases from J, the junction contained 7 bases not matched to a gene. CDR3 sequence reads: CASSLRGPSRDTQYF. CDR3 coding DNA: TGTGCCAGCAGCTTAAGGGGGCCCTCGAGAGATACGCAGTATTTT.

This clonotype has a handful of counts. The V and J genes are TRBV4-2 and TRBJ1-4, with TRBD1 as a possible D gene (5 bases). Trimming cost V 2 bases and J 8 bases, with 21 bases left between them. The CDR3 covers 17 residues. CDR1 and CDR2 from the germline V gene are LGHNA and YNFKEQ. For the CDR3, the DNA is TGTGCCAGCAGCCAACTTCCCGGGAGGGGTAATGGAGAAAAACTGTTTTTT. It is translated as CASSQLPGRGNGEKLFF.

This clonotype appeared many times. The rearrangement uses TRBV20-1 and TRBJ1-1; D unclear. From germline, CDR1 is DFQATT and CDR2 SNEGSKA (reference sequence). This CDR3 is built from 13 residues. V was pared by 2 bases and J by 8 bases, with 15 bases between. The CDR3 DNA reads TGCAGTGCTAGACTAGGTATCGGCGGGGAAGCTTTCTTT. This codes for CSARLGIGGEAFF.

Ten or more counts support this clonotype. The chain carries TRBV5-1 and TRBJ2-5; D perhaps matches TRBD2 (5 bases). V was pared by 5 bases and J by 3 bases, with 11 bases between. This CDR3 region has 13 residues. Germline V gene lookup returns CDR1 SGHRS and CDR2 YFSETQ. CDR3 protein: CASRPQAEETQYF. CDR3 nucleotides: TGCGCCAGCAGGCCCCAAGCGGAAGAGACCCAGTACTTC.

This clonotype was observed at least ten times. The chain is built from TRBV11-2 and TRBJ1-1, with D maybe TRBD1 (5 bases). The CDR3 spans 17 residues. Trimming pared 2 bases from V and 0 bases from J, leaving 16 bases between. Germline assignment: CDR1 SGHAT and CDR2 FQNNGV. The CDR3 here is CASSLNQGRSMNTEAFF. The CDR3 nucleotides read TGTGCCAGCAGCTTAAACCAGGGCCGTTCCATGAACACTGAAGCTTTCTTT.